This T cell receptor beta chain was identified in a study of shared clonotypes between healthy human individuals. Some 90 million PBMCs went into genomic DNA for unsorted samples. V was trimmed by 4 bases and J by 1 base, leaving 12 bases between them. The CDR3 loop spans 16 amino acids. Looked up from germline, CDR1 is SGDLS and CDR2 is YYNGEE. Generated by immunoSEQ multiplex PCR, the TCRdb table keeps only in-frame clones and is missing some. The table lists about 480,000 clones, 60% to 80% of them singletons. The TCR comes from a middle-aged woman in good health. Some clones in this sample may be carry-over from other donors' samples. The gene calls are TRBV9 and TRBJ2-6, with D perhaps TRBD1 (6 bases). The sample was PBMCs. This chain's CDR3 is CASSNLQGSGANVLTF. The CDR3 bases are TGTGCCAGCAGCAACCTACAGGGTTCTGGGGCCAACGTCCTGACTTTC.